This T cell receptor beta chain was found in a study of T cell responses to AZD1222 COVID-19 vaccine. Study-wide points: Two AZD1222 administrations were followed by greater Spike-specific TCR breadth and depth. All repertoire sampling was performed exclusively after the peak T cell response.

The study pooled second doses at about 4 or about 12 weeks. The CDR3 runs to 14 residues. Looked up from germline, CDR1 is SGHRS and CDR2 is YFSETQ. V lost 7 bases and J lost 0, with 14 bases in between. TCRdb's table, derived via immunoSEQ multiplex PCR, lists solely in-frame clones and lacks some. This sample has some 120,000 clones, with roughly nine tenths found just once. In regard to this clone: Its antigen is not identified.

The chain joins TRBV5-1 to TRBJ2-7; D is possibly TRBD2 (6 bases). The clonotype originates from an adult who received the AZD1222 COVID-19 vaccine. This specimen was peripheral blood, taken 28 days after the second AZD1222 dose. This chain's CDR3 is CASQAGGTSYEQYF. In nucleotides, the CDR3 is TGCGCCAGCCAGGCGGGCGGGACCTCCTACGAGCAGTACTTC.